The rows below give T cell receptor beta chains drawn from one sample of a study of blood T cell repertoires in COVID-19. Clones were read by immunoSEQ multiplex PCR, and TCRdb kept only the in-frame ones, dropping some. This sample has 250,000 to 300,000 clones, with roughly 80% found just once. The sequenced sample consisted of PBMCs or T cells enriched from blood (not recorded which). The receptors come from a man aged 35-49 years who had been exposed to COVID-19. Each CDR3 is given without its conserved first and last residue.

j_gene,v_gene,CDR3aa
TRBJ2-5,TRBV28,ASSLSGREETQY
TRBJ2-5,TRBV5-6,ASSLIVGGLETQY
TRBJ1-5,TRBV11-2,ASSLGQGNQPQH
TRBJ2-1,TRBV5-1,ASTGTSGPYNEQF
TRBJ2-3,TRBV2,ASRYRLAGGTTDTQY
TRBJ2-3,TRBV6-2/TRBV6-3,ASSYGAGAADTQY
TRBJ1-1,TRBV10-3,AISEPGQLNTEAF
TRBJ2-7,TRBV11-1,ASQRAGVAYEQY
TRBJ1-1,TRBV5-8,ASSPRAGGMKAF
TRBJ1-4,TRBV29-1,SVVTATNEKLF
TRBJ1-2,TRBV9,ASSVSGGYGHT
TRBJ2-1,TRBV27,ASSLKEAGYNEQF
TRBJ1-4,TRBV30,AWRTGSDEKLF
TRBJ1-6,TRBV27,ASRTGGVWGSPLH
TRBJ1-5,TRBV7-2,ASSSFGVQPQH
TRBJ1-1,TRBV2,ASSASGGYTEAF
TRBJ1-2,TRBV21-1,ASNTPTRDRVYGYT
TRBJ2-5,TRBV5-4,ASSFAGGGETQY
TRBJ2-3,TRBV12-1,ASSAGTSGPSDTQY
TRBJ1-2,TRBV18,ASSPPQGVHYGYT
TRBJ1-5,TRBV6-5,ASSPWRDPQPQH
TRBJ2-1,TRBV9,ASSVDRTGGVNEQF
TRBJ1-1,TRBV18,ASLLSIDKNTEAF
TRBJ1-2,TRBV6-5,ASTHKPGQGSGYT
TRBJ2-7,TRBV12-3/TRBV12-4,ASTSGTYEQY
TRBJ1-5,TRBV11-3,ASSLDGTVNQPQH
TRBJ2-1,TRBV4-1,ASSQTGAHEQF
TRBJ1-2,TRBV29-1,SVAPGTGNYGYT
TRBJ2-5,TRBV19,ASSPKTGIRETQY
TRBJ2-1,TRBV18,ASSPSNVGEQF
TRBJ1-1,TRBV7-9,ASSLANGPEAF
TRBJ2-5,TRBV4-1,ASSPGTSGSFETQY
TRBJ1-2,TRBV5-4,ASSLFGANNYGYT
TRBJ2-1,TRBV5-6,ASSWRRPKVNEQF
TRBJ2-3,TRBV9,ASSVASGTDTQY
TRBJ2-3,TRBV2,ASTWGGQGDTQY
TRBJ2-5,TRBV9,ASSVSGGEQETQY
TRBJ2-3,TRBV7-8,ASSLAGRTDTQY
TRBJ1-2,TRBV5-1,ASSLVDKNYGYT
TRBJ1-3,TRBV18,ASSEFDGGNTIY
TRBJ2-7,TRBV2,ASTLPFVYEQY
TRBJ2-1,TRBV13,ASSSLRDKQF
TRBJ1-2,TRBV20-1,SASPSYYGYT
TRBJ2-1,TRBV3-1/TRBV3-2,ASSQGQASNEQF
TRBJ1-2,TRBV29-1,STGTGDRESGYT
TRBJ1-2,TRBV30,AWTKTGVGYGYT
TRBJ2-1,TRBV7-3,ASSLIGLAGGDFEQF
TRBJ2-4,TRBV9,ASSVDPLAGGQNIQY
TRBJ2-1,TRBV6-5,ASSFSGRLYNEQF
TRBJ2-1,TRBV30,ARRDRGWNEQF
TRBJ1-2,TRBV6-5,ASRAAGGGYT
TRBJ2-3,TRBV9,ASSVGTSGSRTDTQY
TRBJ1-6,TRBV19,ASSFLGGPLH
TRBJ2-5,TRBV7-6,ASRRGRSGQETQY
TRBJ2-7,TRBV2,ASGTDSYEQY
TRBJ1-2,TRBV6-5,ASSYSPPAPSI
TRBJ2-5,TRBV7-3,ASSLSGTVLETQY
TRBJ2-1,TRBV20-1,SARAGLGQF
TRBJ2-7,TRBV20-1,SASAASGRINEQY
TRBJ1-2,TRBV7-9,ASSIPTPPYGYT